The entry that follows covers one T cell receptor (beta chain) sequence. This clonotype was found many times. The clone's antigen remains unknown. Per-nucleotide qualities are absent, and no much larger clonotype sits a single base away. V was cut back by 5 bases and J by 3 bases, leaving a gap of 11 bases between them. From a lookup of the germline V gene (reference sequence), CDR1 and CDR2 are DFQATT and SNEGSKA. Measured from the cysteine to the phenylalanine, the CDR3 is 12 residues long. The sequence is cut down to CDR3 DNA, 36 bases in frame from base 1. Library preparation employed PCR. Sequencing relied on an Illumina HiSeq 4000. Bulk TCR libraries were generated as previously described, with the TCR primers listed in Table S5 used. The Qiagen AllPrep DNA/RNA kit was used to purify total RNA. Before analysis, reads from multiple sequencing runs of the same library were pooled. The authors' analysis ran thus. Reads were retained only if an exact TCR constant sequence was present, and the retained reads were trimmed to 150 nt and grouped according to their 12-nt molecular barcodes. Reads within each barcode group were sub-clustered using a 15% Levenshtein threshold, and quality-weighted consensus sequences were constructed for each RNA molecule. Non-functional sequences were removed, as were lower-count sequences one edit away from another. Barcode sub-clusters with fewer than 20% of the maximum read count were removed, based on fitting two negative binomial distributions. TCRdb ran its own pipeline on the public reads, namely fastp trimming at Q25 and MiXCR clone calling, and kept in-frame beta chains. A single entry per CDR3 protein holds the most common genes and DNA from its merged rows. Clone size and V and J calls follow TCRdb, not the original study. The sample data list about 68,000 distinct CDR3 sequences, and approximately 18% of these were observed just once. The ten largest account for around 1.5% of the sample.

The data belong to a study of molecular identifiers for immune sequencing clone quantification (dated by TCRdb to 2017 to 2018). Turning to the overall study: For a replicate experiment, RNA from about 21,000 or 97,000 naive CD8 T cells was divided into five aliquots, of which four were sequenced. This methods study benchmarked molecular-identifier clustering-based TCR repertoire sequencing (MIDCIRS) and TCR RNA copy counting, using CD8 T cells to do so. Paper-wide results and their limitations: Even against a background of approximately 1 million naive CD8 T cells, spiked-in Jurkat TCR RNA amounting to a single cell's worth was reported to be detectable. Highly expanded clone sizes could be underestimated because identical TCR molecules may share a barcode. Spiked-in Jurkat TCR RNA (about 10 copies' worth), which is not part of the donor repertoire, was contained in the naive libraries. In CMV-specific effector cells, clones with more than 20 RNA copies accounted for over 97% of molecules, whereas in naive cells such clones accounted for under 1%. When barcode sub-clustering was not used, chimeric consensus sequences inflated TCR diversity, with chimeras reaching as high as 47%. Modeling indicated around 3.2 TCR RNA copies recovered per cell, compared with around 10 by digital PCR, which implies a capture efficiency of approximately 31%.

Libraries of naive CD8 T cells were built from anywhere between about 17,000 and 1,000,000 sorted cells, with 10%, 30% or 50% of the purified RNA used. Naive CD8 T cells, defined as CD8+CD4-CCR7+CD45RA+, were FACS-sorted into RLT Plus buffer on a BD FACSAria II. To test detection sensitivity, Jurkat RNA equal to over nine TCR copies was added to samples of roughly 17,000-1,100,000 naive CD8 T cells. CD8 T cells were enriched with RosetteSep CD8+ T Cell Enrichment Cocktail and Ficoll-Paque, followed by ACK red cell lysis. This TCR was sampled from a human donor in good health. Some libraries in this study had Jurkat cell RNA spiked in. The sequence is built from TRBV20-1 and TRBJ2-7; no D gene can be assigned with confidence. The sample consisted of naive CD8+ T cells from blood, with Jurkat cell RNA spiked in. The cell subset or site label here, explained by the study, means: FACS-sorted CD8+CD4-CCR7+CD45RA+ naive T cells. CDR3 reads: CSAETQDYEQYF. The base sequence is TGCAGTGCTGAGACCCAGGACTACGAGCAGTACTTC.